Following are 15 T cell receptor beta chains from one sample sequenced in a study of regulatory T cells in long-lasting Graves disease. The time point was: newly diagnosed GD, antithyroid drugs for less than 3 months. Extracted PBMC RNA gave rise to the TCR library. Building of the TCR beta libraries involved iRepertoire HTBI primers and Arm-PCR of CDR3 regions. TCRdb reanalysed the multiplex PCR reads using MiXCR and keeps one entry per CDR3 protein. The data hold roughly 440,000 distinct CDR3 sequences, with around 15% observed a single time. This same sample was also taken into another study, of T cells in Graves' hyperthyroidism and ophthalmopathy.

The sample was peripheral blood mononuclear cells (PBMCs), taken at new diagnosis, from a patient treated with antithyroid drugs. Every receptor here comes from a woman aged 18-29 years with Graves disease.

This clonotype came up many times. The rearrangement uses TRBV6-1 and TRBJ2-5; 16 bases align to TRBD2. This CDR3 is built from 17 residues. V dropped 4 bases and J dropped 5; count of bases not matched to a gene: 7. Germline V gives CDR1 MNHNS, CDR2 SASEGT. CDR3: CASSVGLAGGPWETQYF. CDR3 DNA: TGTGCCAGCAGTGTGGGACTAGCGGGAGGGCCTTGGGAGACCCAGTACTTC.

The chain links TRBV11-2 to TRBJ1-1, with D perhaps matching TRBD1 (5 bases). In germline, CDR1 is SGHAT, CDR2 FQNNGV. CDR3 length equals 15 residues. V was trimmed by 5 bases and J by 4 bases, leaving 17 bases between them. As DNA, the CDR3 is TGTGCCAGCAGCCCCGGGGGGGTGTTAGGCACTGAAGCTTTCTTT. Translation gives CASSPGGVLGTEAFF.

This clonotype was detected only a few times. The V and J genes are TRBV4-3 and TRBJ2-7, with D possibly TRBD2 on 6 matching bases. Deletions cut 5 bases from V and 8 bases from J, with 10 bases between. Germline V CDR1 and CDR2: LGHNA, YSLEER. The CDR3 runs 11 residues. The CDR3 DNA reads as TGCGCCAGCAGCGTGGGGACTCAGCAGTACTTC. Translated: CASSVGTQQYF.

This clonotype has at least ten counts. The chain uses TRBV2 and TRBJ2-3, with 14 bases aligning to TRBD2. The CDR3 is 16 amino acids. Germline loops: CDR1 SNHLY, CDR2 FYNNEI. The trim removed 3 bases at V and 5 bases at J, leaving 4 bases unmatched. The CDR3 DNA follows: TGTGCCAGCAGTGAGGGACTAGCGGGAGATCTAGATACGCAGTATTTT. Translating it yields CASSEGLAGDLDTQYF.

There are a few counts of this clonotype. This chain links TRBV4-2 with TRBJ2-3, with 9 bases that match TRBD2. Germline trimming cut 1 base from V and 2 bases from J; bases unmatched to any gene: 4. CDR1 and CDR2 from the germline V gene are LGHNA and YNFKEQ. The CDR3 is 16 amino acids. CDR3 residues: CASSQGIAGDTDTQYF. DNA of the CDR3: TGTGCCAGCAGCCAAGGGATAGCGGGAGACACAGATACGCAGTATTTT.

The chain combines TRBV30 with TRBJ2-4; 11 bases align to TRBD1. With V trimmed by 0 bases and J by 6 bases, 7 bases remained unmatched. CDR1 and CDR2 from the germline V gene are GTSNPN and SVGIG (reference sequence). The CDR3 covers 16 residues. DNA for the CDR3: TGTGCCTGGAGTGTAGGCGTGGGGACAGGGGGAAACATTCAGTACTTC. Encoded protein: CAWSVGVGTGGNIQYF.

V gene TRBV6-4 combines with J gene TRBJ2-7; D could derive from TRBD1 or TRBD2 (6 bases each). Trimming shortened V by 0 bases and J by 7 bases, and 7 bases separated the two germline ends. Germline assignment: CDR1 MRHNA and CDR2 SNTAGT. CDR3 length equals 12 residues. For the CDR3, the DNA is TGTGCCAGCAGTGACTCAGGGGGGGAGCAGTACTTC. This gives the protein CASSDSGGEQYF.

This clonotype was recorded many times. This sequence joins TRBV28 and TRBJ2-5; tentatively, D is TRBD2 (7 bases). The germline gives CDR1 MDHEN, CDR2 SYDVKM. The germline V and J ends were trimmed by 2 bases and 1 base, with 11 bases remaining between them. The CDR3 is 15 residues long. CDR3 sequence reads: CASSLGGASQETQYF. The CDR3 DNA is TGTGCCAGCAGTTTAGGGGGGGCCTCCCAAGAGACCCAGTACTTC. The whole variable domain, filled in from reference TRBV28 and TRBJ2-5, reads DVKVTQSSRYLVKRTGEKVFLECVQDMDHENMFWYRQDPGLGLRLIYFSYDVKMKEKGDIPEGYSVSREKKERFSLILESASTNQTSMYLCASSLGGASQETQYFGPGTRLLVL.

This clonotype was seen repeatedly, ten times or more. The V gene is TRBV12-3 or TRBV12-4, the J gene TRBJ1-1, with a tentative D call TRBD1 (5 bases). Between the trimmed V and J ends, which lost 4 bases and 3 bases, there was a span of 27 bases. This CDR3 region has 19 residues. CDR3 coding DNA: TGTGCCAGCAGTTCAAGCGGGGGGGGGTGGGGCGCCTTGGACACTGAAGCTTTCTTT. Translated: CASSSSGGGWGALDTEAFF.

This clonotype was counted ten times or more. The CDR3 DNA sequence: TGTGCCAGTAGTTTATTAGACAAGAGCTCCTACAATGAGCAGTTCTTC. Its translation: CASSLLDKSSYNEQFF. J is TRBJ2-1 and V is TRBV19; D is undetermined. V was clipped by 5 bases and J by 0 bases, with 14 bases between them. Germline CDR1 reads LNHDA; CDR2 reads SQIVND (reference sequence). The CDR3 loop spans 16 amino acids.

This clonotype appeared many times. CDR3 protein: CASSLLRGGWGEQYF. CDR3 DNA: TGTGCCAGCAGCCTACTCAGGGGTGGGTGGGGCGAGCAGTACTTC. The chain joins TRBV7-2 to TRBJ2-7, with a tentative D call TRBD1 (6 bases). Trimming removed 5 bases at V and 6 bases at J, with 20 bases between. The germline V gene encodes CDR1 SGHTA and CDR2 FQGNSA. This CDR3 is 15 amino acids long.

There are many counts of this clonotype. This rearrangement joins TRBV7-2 to TRBJ2-3; D is uncertain. Trimming shortened V by 5 bases and J by 2 bases, and 20 bases separated the two germline ends. This CDR3 contains 17 residues. The germline V gene encodes CDR1 SGHTA and CDR2 FQGNSA. CDR3 sequence reads: CASSIDGPSAHTDTQYF. The CDR3 region has the DNA TGTGCCAGCAGCATAGATGGACCCTCGGCCCACACAGATACGCAGTATTTT.

This clonotype occurred many times. The chain combines TRBV28 with TRBJ1-1; D uncertain. Trimming took 5 bases from V and 8 from J, leaving 12 bases between them. The CDR3 sequence is 12 residues long. Germline-derived CDR1 and CDR2 are MDHEN and SYDVKM. The CDR3 reads CASSSDVAEAFF. In nucleotides, the CDR3 is TGTGCCAGCAGTAGTGATGTGGCGGAAGCTTTCTTT. Supplemented by reference TRBV28 and TRBJ1-1, the full variable domain reads DVKVTQSSRYLVKRTGEKVFLECVQDMDHENMFWYRQDPGLGLRLIYFSYDVKMKEKGDIPEGYSVSREKKERFSLILESASTNQTSMYLCASSSDVAEAFFGQGTRLTVV.

This clonotype occurred many times. The gene calls are TRBV28 and TRBJ2-3, with D unclear. The germline V gene has CDR1 MDHEN and CDR2 SYDVKM. V was shortened by 5 bases and J by 3 bases, with 9 bases between the two germline ends. This CDR3 is 13 amino acids long. DNA of the CDR3: TGTGCCAGCAGTCCTCATGAAACAGATACGCAGTATTTT. It specifies CASSPHETDTQYF. The variable domain in full, with the rest retrieved from reference TRBV28 and TRBJ2-3, is DVKVTQSSRYLVKRTGEKVFLECVQDMDHENMFWYRQDPGLGLRLIYFSYDVKMKEKGDIPEGYSVSREKKERFSLILESASTNQTSMYLCASSPHETDTQYFGPGTRLTVL.

This clonotype appeared many times. The V call is TRBV12-3 or TRBV12-4, the J call TRBJ2-7, with a weak D call TRBD1 (6 bases). This CDR3 is 14 amino acids long. Trimming pared 3 bases from V and 4 bases from J, leaving 13 bases between. CDR3: CASSLGDTLYEQYF. In nucleotides, the CDR3 is TGTGCCAGCAGTTTGGGGGACACCCTTTACGAGCAGTACTTC.